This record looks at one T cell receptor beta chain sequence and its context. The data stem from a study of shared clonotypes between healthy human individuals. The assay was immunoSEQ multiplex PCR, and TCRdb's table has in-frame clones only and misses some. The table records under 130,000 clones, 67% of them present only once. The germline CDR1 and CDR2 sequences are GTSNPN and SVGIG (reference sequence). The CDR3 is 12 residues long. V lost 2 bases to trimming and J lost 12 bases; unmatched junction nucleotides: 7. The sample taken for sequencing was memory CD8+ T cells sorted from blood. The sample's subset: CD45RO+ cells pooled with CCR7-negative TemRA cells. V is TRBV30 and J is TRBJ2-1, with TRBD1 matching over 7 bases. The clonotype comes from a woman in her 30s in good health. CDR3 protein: CAWSRGTARQFF. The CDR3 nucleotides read TGTGCCTGGAGTAGGGGGACAGCTCGGCAGTTCTTC.